The 18 T cell receptor beta chains given below trace back to one sample, sequenced in a study of T cells in Graves' hyperthyroidism and ophthalmopathy. RNA transcripts provided the source from which TCR beta CDR3 regions were amplified. Primed by the HTBI set, a first-round RT-PCR was run on the TCR CDR3. TCRdb fed the multiplex PCR reads into MiXCR, producing one record per CDR3 protein. Counted here are more than 550,000 distinct CDR3 sequences, roughly a sixth occurring once; the ten biggest clones make up less than 20%. The specimen was blood. These receptors were obtained from a man in his fifties with Graves' hyperthyroidism.

V and J are TRBV20-1 and TRBJ2-5; 13 bases match TRBD2. This CDR3 is built from 18 residues. CDR1 and CDR2 (germline): DFQATT, SNEGSKA (reference sequence). The trim removed 0 bases at V and 4 bases at J, leaving 11 bases unmatched. The CDR3 sequence is CSARDSGLAGAPGETQYF. The CDR3 DNA reads TGCAGTGCTAGAGATTCCGGACTAGCGGGAGCCCCCGGAGAGACCCAGTACTTC.

This clonotype was observed at least ten times. This chain joins TRBV5-1 and TRBJ2-7; 14 bases fit TRBD2. The germline CDR1 and CDR2 sequences are SGHRS and YFSETQ. This CDR3 has 16 amino acids. With V trimmed by 4 bases and J by 2 bases, 5 bases remained unmatched. The CDR3 DNA reads TGCGCCAGCAGCCCGGGACTAGCGGGAGTTACCTACGAGCAGTACTTC. This codes for CASSPGLAGVTYEQYF.

This clonotype was counted at least ten times. This chain's CDR3 is CASSPPQGLYEQYF. The CDR3 region has the DNA TGTGCCAGCTCACCACCTCAGGGACTCTACGAGCAGTACTTC. The rearrangement links TRBV18 to TRBJ2-7; weak D call: TRBD2 (6 bases). Trimming removed 0 bases at V and 3 bases at J, with 9 bases between. From germline, CDR1 is KGHSH and CDR2 LQKENI. The CDR3 loop spans 14 amino acids. Full variable domain (rest looked up from reference TRBV18 and TRBJ2-7): NAGVMQNPRHLVRRRGQEARLRCSPMKGHSHVYWYRQLPEEGLKFMVYLQKENIIDESGMPKERFSAEFPKEGPSILRIQQVVRGDSAAYFCASSPPQGLYEQYFGPGTRLTVT.

This clonotype was observed at least ten times. This rearrangement joins TRBV27 to TRBJ1-2; D ambiguous. The CDR3 length is 14 residues. Germline loops: CDR1 MNHEY, CDR2 SMNVEV (reference sequence). The V gene lost 6 bases and the J gene lost 8 bases, with 19 bases spanning the gap. In DNA form, the CDR3 reads TGTGCCAGCAGGCCACTCGAGGAATTGGGCGGCTACACCTTC. As protein: CASRPLEELGGYTF.

Ten or more counts support this clonotype. The chain couples TRBV2 to TRBJ2-6, with D uncertain. CDR3 length equals 15 residues. The germline V gene encodes CDR1 SNHLY and CDR2 FYNNEI. The germline V and J ends were trimmed by 1 base and 2 bases, with 6 bases remaining between them. CDR3 in amino acids: CASSEGGAGANVLTF. Written as DNA, the CDR3 is TGTGCCAGCAGTGAAGGTGGCGCTGGGGCCAACGTCCTGACTTTC.

This clonotype showed up many times. The chain carries TRBV5-1 and TRBJ2-1, with 7 nucleotides matching TRBD2. This CDR3 has 15 residues. Germline values: CDR1 SGHRS, CDR2 YFSETQ. Trimming took 1 base from V and 5 from J; bases not matched to a gene: 6. The CDR3 loop is CASSLRLAVNNEQFF. Here the CDR3 DNA reads TGCGCCAGCAGCTTGCGGCTAGCGGTAAACAATGAGCAGTTCTTC.

This clonotype came up a few times. The chain recombines TRBV10-1 with TRBJ2-5; no firm D call. Trimming stripped 0 bases from V and 0 bases from J, with 5 bases between. In germline, CDR1 is WNHNN, CDR2 SYGVQD (reference sequence). The CDR3 runs to 14 residues. The CDR3 DNA follows: TGCGCCAGCAGTGAGTCGGGTTACCAAGAGACCCAGTACTTC. Translating gives CASSESGYQETQYF.

Many counts were recorded for this clonotype. The genes are TRBV6-2 or TRBV6-3 and TRBJ2-5; TRBD1 aligns across 8 bases. Germline values: CDR1 MNHEY, CDR2 SVGEGT. J lost 7 bases, V lost 8 bases, and 3 bases had no gene match. This CDR3 has 11 amino acids. The CDR3 protein is CASRQGWTQYF. The CDR3 DNA follows: TGTGCCAGCCGACAGGGGTGGACCCAGTACTTC.

V and J are TRBV20-1 and TRBJ1-5; the match to TRBD1 covers 8 bases. V was pared by 5 bases and J by 4 bases, with 7 bases of the junction left unmatched. The CDR3 length is 14 residues. CDR1 is DFQATT and CDR2 is SNEGSKA in the germline V gene (reference sequence). The DNA for the CDR3 is TGCAGTGCTCAGACAGGGGAATTTAATCAGCCCCAGCATTTT. This codes for CSAQTGEFNQPQHF.

This clonotype was observed many times. CDR3 nucleotide sequence: TGCAGTGCTAGCGGACTAGCGGGAACCTACGAGCAGTACTTC. This translates into CSASGLAGTYEQYF. V gene TRBV20-1 combines with J gene TRBJ2-7, with 12 positions matching TRBD2. The trim removed 3 bases at V and 2 bases at J, leaving 2 bases unmatched. Germline loops: CDR1 DFQATT, CDR2 SNEGSKA (reference sequence). The CDR3 loop spans 14 amino acids.

The chain combines TRBV6-2 or TRBV6-3 with TRBJ2-3; TRBD2 matches at 12 bases. The CDR3 loop spans 18 amino acids. The ends lost 5 bases at V and 3 bases at J; junction bases unmatched: 12. Germline V gives CDR1 MNHEY, CDR2 SVGEGT. The CDR3 DNA is TGTGCCAGCAGTAACTACCCGACTAGCGGGAGTGGGACAGATACGCAGTATTTT. Translation: CASSNYPTSGSGTDTQYF.

This clonotype was detected ten times or more. The gene calls are TRBV28 and TRBJ2-1; 15 bases map to TRBD2. CDR1 is MDHEN and CDR2 is SYDVKM in the germline V gene. V lost 6 bases, J lost 5 bases, and 5 bases stayed unmatched. The CDR3 spans 16 residues. CDR3 protein: CASSWGLAGGNNEQFF. The CDR3 DNA sequence: TGTGCCAGCAGCTGGGGACTAGCGGGAGGAAACAATGAGCAGTTCTTC.

This clonotype was seen at least ten times. The rearrangement joins TRBV19 to TRBJ1-1; no clear D gene. The CDR3 has 14 amino acids. The germline V gene has CDR1 LNHDA and CDR2 SQIVND (reference sequence). Trimming cost V 7 bases and J 0 bases, with 12 bases left between them. The CDR3 reads CASTPPGLNTEAFF. CDR3 in DNA: TGTGCCAGTACCCCCCCCGGGCTGAACACTGAAGCTTTCTTT.

This clonotype was counted at least ten times. The CDR3 reads CASSFVAGGVNYGYTF. Written as DNA, the CDR3 is TGTGCCAGCAGTTTCGTGGCAGGGGGTGTTAACTATGGCTACACCTTC. V usage is TRBV12-3 or TRBV12-4 and J usage is TRBJ1-2, with 7 bases matching TRBD1. V was clipped by 3 bases and J by 1 base; unmatched bases: 8. This CDR3 contains 16 residues.

This clonotype has a single count. The V gene is TRBV20-1, the J gene TRBJ1-5; 7 bases fit TRBD1. This CDR3 is 14 amino acids long. The germline CDR1 and CDR2 sequences are DFQATT and SNEGSKA (reference sequence). V lost 5 bases, J lost 3 bases, and 7 bases stayed unmatched. The CDR3 nucleotides are TGCAGTGCTCCAGAGGGACAGCCCAATCAGCCCCAGCATTTT. Translation gives CSAPEGQPNQPQHF.

This clonotype occurred a few times. V usage is TRBV4-1 and J usage is TRBJ2-3; D possibly matches TRBD1 or TRBD2 (6 bases each). This CDR3 contains 18 residues. Germline V gene lookup returns CDR1 MGHRA and CDR2 YSYEKL. Deletions cut 1 base from V and 2 bases from J, with 19 bases between. The CDR3 DNA is TGCGCCAGCAGCCAAGGGGGGGCGGGGATTCAGGTCACAGATACGCAGTATTTT. This encodes CASSQGGAGIQVTDTQYF.

The chain uses TRBV9 and TRBJ1-3; D gene ambiguous. The ends were cut back, 4 bases at V and 4 bases at J, with 9 bases in the middle. The CDR3 runs to 13 residues. CDR1 and CDR2 from the germline V gene are SGDLS and YYNGEE. The CDR3 sequence: CASSFGLGNTIYF. The CDR3, as DNA: TGTGCCAGCAGCTTCGGACTGGGAAACACCATATATTTT.

Ten or more counts support this clonotype. The chain couples TRBV7-2 to TRBJ2-7; TRBD2 matches at 16 bases. The CDR3 length is 17 residues. V lost 5 bases, J lost 4 bases, and 8 bases stayed unmatched. Germline values: CDR1 SGHTA, CDR2 FQGNSA. This CDR3 is CASSTRRGLAGGYEQYF. CDR3 sequence (DNA): TGTGCCAGCAGCACCCGGAGGGGACTAGCGGGAGGGTACGAGCAGTACTTC.